These 25 T cell receptor beta chains were all obtained from the same sample, sequenced in a study of blood T cell repertoires in COVID-19. Here immunoSEQ multiplex PCR was the method, and the copy in TCRdb shows in-frame clones only, minus some. Counted here are 45,000 to 65,000 clones, 85% to 95% occurring once; the ten biggest clones make up more than 9.5%. Sequenced input: peripheral blood. These receptors were taken from a woman over 75 with acute or convalescent COVID-19.

The rearrangement links TRBV5-1 to TRBJ1-2; TRBD1 is a possible D gene (6 bases). The germline V and J ends were trimmed by 1 base and 1 base, with 8 bases remaining between them. This CDR3 spans 14 amino acids. Germline-derived CDR1 and CDR2 are SGHRS and YFSETQ. This CDR3 reads CASSLSGDNYGYTF. The CDR3 DNA reads as TGCGCCAGCAGCTTGTCAGGGGATAACTATGGCTACACCTTC.

Only one count was recorded for this clone. The CDR3 DNA sequence: TGTGCCAGCTCACCACGAGTCGAGGTGGCTGGAAACACCATATATTTT. This gives the protein CASSPRVEVAGNTIYF. This chain joins TRBV18 and TRBJ1-3, with D unresolved. V was clipped by 1 base and J by 2 bases, with 12 bases between them. The germline V gene encodes CDR1 KGHSH and CDR2 LQKENI. The CDR3 is 16 amino acids.

This sequence joins TRBV5-1 and TRBJ2-1, with 8 nucleotides matching TRBD1. The junction had 13 bases not matched to a gene; V was cut back by 4 bases and J by 7 bases. Germline CDR1 is SGHRS and CDR2 is YFSETQ. This CDR3 is built from 16 residues. The CDR3 bases are TGCGCCAGCAGCCAGGCGCCGACAGGGGCACCTAATGAGCAGTTCTTC. This codes for CASSQAPTGAPNEQFF.

The chain joins TRBV19 to TRBJ2-2; 10 bases line up with TRBD2. From germline, CDR1 is LNHDA and CDR2 SQIVND (reference sequence). After removal of 7 bases from V and 3 bases from J, the junction contained 5 bases not matched to a gene. CDR3 length equals 15 residues. The CDR3 reads CASKAGTSDTGELFF. The CDR3 region has the DNA TGTGCCAGTAAAGCCGGGACTAGCGACACCGGGGAGCTGTTTTTT.

This clone was seen a handful of times. V and J are TRBV29-1 and TRBJ1-1, with 7 bases fitting TRBD1. The CDR3 runs to 12 residues. CDR1 is SQVTM, CDR2 ANQGSEA, per germline. Trimming at V came to 6 bases and at J to 4 bases, leaving 5 bases not matched to a gene. The CDR3 DNA reads as TGCAGCGTAGTACAGGGGTCCACTGAAGCTTTCTTT. Its translation is CSVVQGSTEAFF.

V and J are TRBV2 and TRBJ1-2; 8 bases align to TRBD1. The CDR3 consists of 14 residues. Germline V CDR1 and CDR2: SNHLY, FYNNEI. Trimming took 7 bases from V and 8 from J; bases not matched to a gene: 12. CDR3: CASIYGQGGEGYTF. The CDR3 DNA reads TGTGCCAGCATATATGGACAGGGAGGAGAGGGCTACACCTTC.

The chain has TRBV30 and TRBJ1-1, with D tentatively TRBD1 (6 bases). CDR3 length equals 15 residues. Germline V lookup: CDR1 GTSNPN, CDR2 SVGIG (reference sequence). Deletions cut 0 bases from V and 11 bases from J, with 22 bases between. This chain's CDR3 is CAWSVKGGRGRRAFF. The CDR3 DNA sequence: TGTGCCTGGAGTGTCAAGGGGGGACGCGGGAGGCGGGCTTTCTTT.

With regard to this clone: Sequence at one end of the junction differs from germline and may be a read error. The chain uses TRBV28 and TRBJ2-1; TRBD1 matches at 9 bases. CDR1 is MDHEN, CDR2 SYDVKM, per germline. This CDR3 has 13 amino acids. The CDR3 sequence: CGTQGATYNEQFF. The CDR3 DNA follows: TGCGGGACACAGGGGGCGACCTACAATGAGCAGTTCTTC. Full variable domain (rest looked up from reference TRBV28 and TRBJ2-1): DVKVTQSSRYLVKRTGEKVFLECVQDMDHENMFWYRQDPGLGLRLIYFSYDVKMKEKGDIPEGYSVSREKKERFSLILESASTNQTSMYLCGTQGATYNEQFFGPGTRLTVL.

This clone has only a few counts. The rearrangement joins TRBV5-4 to TRBJ1-6; the D is unclear. Trimming took 4 bases from V and 4 from J, leaving 18 bases between them. Germline V gene lookup returns CDR1 SGHNT and CDR2 YYREEE (reference sequence). CDR3 length: 17 residues. The CDR3, as DNA: TGTGCCAGCAGCCGAGGAGGGATCGGAGCTTATAATTCACCCCTCCACTTT. It yields the protein CASSRGGIGAYNSPLHF.

The J gene is TRBJ1-1, the V gene TRBV3-1 (or the pseudogene TRBV3-2); possibly TRBD1 for D (5 bases). V was shortened by 7 bases and J by 7 bases, with 13 bases between the two germline ends. The CDR3 covers 12 residues. Per the germline V gene, CDR1 is LGHDT and CDR2 is YNNKEL (reference sequence). For the CDR3, the DNA is TGTGCCAGCACCGCAGGGCGGGGTGAAGCTTTCTTT. Its translation is CASTAGRGEAFF.

This chain links TRBV6-2 or TRBV6-3 with TRBJ2-5; 12 bases map to TRBD2. Germline values: CDR1 MNHEY, CDR2 SVGEGT. This CDR3 spans 17 amino acids. The V gene end was trimmed by 6 bases and the J gene end by 1 base; junction bases not matched to a gene: 9. CDR3 nucleotide sequence: TGTGCCAGCAGCCGCAGGACTAGCGGGAAACCCCAAGAGACCCAGTACTTC. Its protein is CASSRRTSGKPQETQYF.

The sample holds one count of this clone. The chain joins TRBV15 to TRBJ1-4; D is possibly TRBD1 (5 bases). The germline V and J ends were trimmed by 1 base and 7 bases, with 13 bases remaining between them. Per the germline V gene, CDR1 is LNHNV and CDR2 is YYDKDF (reference sequence). The CDR3 contains 15 residues. CDR3 bases: TGTGCCACCAGCAGAGTGCGGGGCACGAGTGAAAAACTGTTTTTT. Protein: CATSRVRGTSEKLFF. Using reference TRBV15 and TRBJ1-4 for the parts outside the CDR3, the full variable domain is DAMVIQNPRYQVTQFGKPVTLSCSQTLNHNVMYWYQQKSSQAPKLLFHYYDKDFNNEADTPDNFQSRRPNTSFCFLDIRSPGLGDTAMYLCATSRVRGTSEKLFFGSGTQLSVL.

A remark on this clone: One end of the junction varies from germline; a read error may be responsible. The V and J genes are TRBV7-7 and TRBJ2-5; 7 bases are a match to TRBD2. CDR3 length: 15 amino acids. Germline V lookup: CDR1 SSHAT, CDR2 FNYEAQ (reference sequence). The CDR3 here is CASSLSSGYQETQYF. The CDR3 DNA sequence: TGTGCTAGCAGCTTATCTAGCGGTTACCAAGAGACCCAGTACTTC.

V is TRBV2 and J is TRBJ2-7; a weak D match, TRBD1 (6 bases). The CDR3 runs to 13 residues. Germline CDR1 and CDR2: SNHLY and FYNNEI. Trimming stripped 5 bases from V and 6 bases from J, with 14 bases between. CDR3 protein: CASSLTGRGEQYF. The CDR3, as DNA: TGTGCCAGCAGTTTGACAGGCCGGGGCGAGCAGTACTTC.

The chain carries TRBV11-2 and TRBJ1-5; D remains ambiguous. The V gene's germline CDR1 is SGHAT and CDR2 FQNNGV. This CDR3 region has 14 residues. Trimming left V 0 bases short and J 1 base short, with 4 bases between. The CDR3: CASSLDGSNQPQHF. DNA for the CDR3: TGTGCCAGCAGCTTAGATGGCAGCAATCAGCCCCAGCATTTT.

The chain has TRBV29-1 and TRBJ1-1; tentatively, D is TRBD1 (6 bases). V dropped 5 bases and J dropped 2 bases, with 12 bases sitting between them. The CDR3 length is 13 residues. Germline V gene data show CDR1 as SQVTM and CDR2 as ANQGSEA. The CDR3 region is CSVKKQGNTEAFF. In DNA form, the CDR3 reads TGCAGCGTTAAAAAACAGGGAAACACTGAAGCTTTCTTT.

The chain links TRBV7-2 to TRBJ1-6, with 12 bases fitting TRBD1. V was pared by 5 bases and J by 8 bases, with 4 bases of the junction left unmatched. Germline CDR1 is SGHTA and CDR2 is FQGNSA. CDR3 size: 15 residues. Here the CDR3 reads CASSRDRGQDSPLHF. In nucleotides, the CDR3 is TGTGCCAGCAGCAGGGACAGGGGGCAGGATTCACCCCTCCACTTT.

V usage is TRBV14 and J usage is TRBJ1-1; D remains ambiguous. Germline V gene sequence: CDR1 SGHDN, CDR2 FVKESK. Trimming left V 1 base short and J 10 bases short, with 16 bases between. CDR3 length equals 14 residues. This chain's CDR3 is CASSQGAGNQLAFF. CDR3 sequence (DNA): TGTGCCAGCAGCCAAGGGGCCGGAAACCAGCTAGCTTTCTTT.

The chain carries TRBV7-8 and TRBJ2-1, with TRBD2 matching 14 bases. The CDR3 extends over 20 amino acids. From germline, CDR1 is SGHVS and CDR2 FQNEAQ. V shed 1 base and J 4 bases; nucleotides not matched to a gene: 12. The CDR3 nucleotides are TGTGCCAGCAGCTTAGGACTAGCGGGAGGGCTCCTACGGCGTTACAATGAGCAGTTCTTC. Protein sequence: CASSLGLAGGLLRRYNEQFF.

This clone occurred once. The V gene is TRBV2, the J gene TRBJ2-5; maybe TRBD2 (6 bases). The V and J ends lost 2 bases and 5 bases respectively, with 12 bases between them. This CDR3 spans 14 amino acids. CDR1 SNHLY and CDR2 FYNNEI come from the germline V gene. The CDR3 DNA follows: TGTGCCAGCAGTGAAACCGGGACTGCGGAGACCCAGTACTTC. Translating gives CASSETGTAETQYF.

This clone was detected only once. This sequence joins TRBV5-6 and TRBJ1-5, with TRBD1 matching 8 bases. The CDR3 is 16 amino acids. Germline V lookup: CDR1 SGHDT, CDR2 YYEEEE. The V and J ends lost 4 bases and 7 bases, in that order; junction bases with no gene match: 13. Written as DNA, the CDR3 is TGTGCCAGCAGCCTTACAGGGGGGGGCGTCGGACAGCCCCAGCATTTT. Translated: CASSLTGGGVGQPQHF. The full variable domain, with the rest looked up from reference TRBV5-6 and TRBJ1-5, is DAGVTQSPTHLIKTRGQQVTLRCSPKSGHDTVSWYQQALGQGPQFIFQYYEEEERQRGNFPDRFSGHQFPNYSSELNVNALLLGDSALYLCASSLTGGGVGQPQHFGDGTRLSIL.

The chain links TRBV19 to TRBJ1-2, with TRBD1 as a possible D gene (5 bases). Trimming took 3 bases from V and 5 from J, leaving 13 bases between them. CDR3 length: 14 residues. The germline V gene has CDR1 LNHDA and CDR2 SQIVND (reference sequence). The chain's CDR3 is CASSIGGVPYGYTF. The CDR3 DNA reads TGTGCCAGTAGTATCGGGGGGGTCCCATATGGCTACACCTTC.

This rearrangement joins TRBV10-3 to TRBJ2-1; 9 nucleotides match TRBD1. Germline assignment: CDR1 ENHRY and CDR2 SYGVKD. The CDR3 is 12 amino acids. V was clipped by 8 bases and J by 6 bases; unmatched bases: 2. CDR3 amino acids: CAIGTGTNEQFF. As DNA, the CDR3 is TGTGCCATCGGGACAGGGACCAATGAGCAGTTCTTC.

The chain couples TRBV3-1 (or the pseudogene TRBV3-2) to TRBJ2-3; D not certain. With 2 bases removed from V and 0 bases from J, the gap between germline ends came to 9 bases. CDR1 and CDR2 from the germline V gene are LGHDT and YNNKEL (reference sequence). CDR3 length equals 15 residues. The CDR3 region has the DNA TGTGCCAGCAGCCAATTCGCTACTAGCACAGATACGCAGTATTTT. It codes for CASSQFATSTDTQYF.

This chain uses TRBV3-1 (or the pseudogene TRBV3-2) with TRBJ2-5, with D possibly TRBD2 on 6 matching bases. This CDR3 region has 13 residues. The germline gives CDR1 LGHDT, CDR2 YNNKEL (reference sequence). Trimming took off 5 bases at V and 1 base at J, with 8 bases between the two ends. The CDR3 DNA reads as TGTGCCAGCAGCTGGGACTCCCAAGAGACCCAGTACTTC. Amino acid sequence: CASSWDSQETQYF.